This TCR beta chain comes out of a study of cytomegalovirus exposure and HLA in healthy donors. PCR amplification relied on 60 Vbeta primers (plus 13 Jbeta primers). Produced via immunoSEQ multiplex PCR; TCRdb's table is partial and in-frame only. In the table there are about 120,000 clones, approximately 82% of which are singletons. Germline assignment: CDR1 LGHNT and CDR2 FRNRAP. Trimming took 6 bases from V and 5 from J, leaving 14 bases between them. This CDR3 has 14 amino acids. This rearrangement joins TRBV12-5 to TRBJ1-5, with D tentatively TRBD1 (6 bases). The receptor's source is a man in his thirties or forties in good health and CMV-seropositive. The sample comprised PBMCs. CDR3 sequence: CASGRGGGDQPQHF. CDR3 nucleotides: TGTGCTAGTGGCCGCGGGGGCGGGGATCAGCCCCAGCATTTT.